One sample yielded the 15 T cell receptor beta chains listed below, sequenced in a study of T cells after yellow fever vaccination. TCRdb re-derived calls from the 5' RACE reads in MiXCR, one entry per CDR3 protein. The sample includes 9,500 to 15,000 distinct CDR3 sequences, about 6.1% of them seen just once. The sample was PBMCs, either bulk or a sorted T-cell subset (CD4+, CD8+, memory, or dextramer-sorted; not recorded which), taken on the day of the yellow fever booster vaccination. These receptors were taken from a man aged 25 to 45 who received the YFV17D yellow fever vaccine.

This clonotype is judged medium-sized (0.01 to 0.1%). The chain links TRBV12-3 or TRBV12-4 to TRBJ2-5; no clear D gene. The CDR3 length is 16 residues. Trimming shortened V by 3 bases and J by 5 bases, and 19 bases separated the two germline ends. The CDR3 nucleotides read TGTGCCAGCAGTTTCTGGTCAGAGATTCATGAGGAGACCCAGTACTTC. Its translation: CASSFWSEIHEETQYF.

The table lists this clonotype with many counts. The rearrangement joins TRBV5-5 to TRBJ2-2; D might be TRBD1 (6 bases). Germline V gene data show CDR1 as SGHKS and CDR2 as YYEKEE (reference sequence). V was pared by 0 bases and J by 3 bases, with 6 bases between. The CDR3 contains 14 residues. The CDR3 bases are TGTGCCAGCAGCTTGGGGACAGACACCGGGGAGCTGTTTTTT. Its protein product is CASSLGTDTGELFF. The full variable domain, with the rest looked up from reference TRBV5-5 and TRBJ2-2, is DAGVTQSPTHLIKTRGQQVTLRCSPISGHKSVSWYQQVLGQGPQFIFQYYEKEERGRGNFPDRFSARQFPNYSSELNVNALLLGDSALYLCASSLGTDTGELFFGEGSRLTVL.

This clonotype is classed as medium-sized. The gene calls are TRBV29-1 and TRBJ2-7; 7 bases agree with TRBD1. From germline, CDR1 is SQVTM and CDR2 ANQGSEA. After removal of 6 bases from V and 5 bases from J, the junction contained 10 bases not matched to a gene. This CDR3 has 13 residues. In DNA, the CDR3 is TGCAGCGTACGAGGGCAGGGGGACGACGAGCAGTACTTC. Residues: CSVRGQGDDEQYF.

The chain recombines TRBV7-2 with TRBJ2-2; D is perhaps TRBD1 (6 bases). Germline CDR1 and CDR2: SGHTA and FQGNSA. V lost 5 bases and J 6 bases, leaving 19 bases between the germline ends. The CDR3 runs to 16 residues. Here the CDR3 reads CASSRGQSLGAGELFF. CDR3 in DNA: TGTGCCAGCAGCCGAGGACAGTCACTAGGGGCCGGGGAGCTGTTTTTT.

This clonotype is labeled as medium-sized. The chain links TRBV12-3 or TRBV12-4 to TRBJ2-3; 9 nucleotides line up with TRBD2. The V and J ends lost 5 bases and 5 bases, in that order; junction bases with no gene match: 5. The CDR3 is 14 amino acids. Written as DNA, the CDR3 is TGTGCCAGCAGTCCTTTAGCGGGAGTAGATACGCAGTATTTT. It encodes CASSPLAGVDTQYF.

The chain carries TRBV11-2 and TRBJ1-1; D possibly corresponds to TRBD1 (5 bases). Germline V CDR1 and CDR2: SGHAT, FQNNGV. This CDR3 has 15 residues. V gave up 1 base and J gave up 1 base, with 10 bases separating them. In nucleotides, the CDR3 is TGTGCCAGCAGCTTAGTCGGGACCGCGAACACTGAAGCTTTCTTT. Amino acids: CASSLVGTANTEAFF. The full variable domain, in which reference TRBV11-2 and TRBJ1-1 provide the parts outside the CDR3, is EAGVAQSPRYKIIEKRQSVAFWCNPISGHATLYWYQQILGQGPKLLIQFQNNGVVDDSQLPKDRFSAERLKGVDSTLKIQPAKLEDSAVYLCASSLVGTANTEAFFGQGTRLTVV.

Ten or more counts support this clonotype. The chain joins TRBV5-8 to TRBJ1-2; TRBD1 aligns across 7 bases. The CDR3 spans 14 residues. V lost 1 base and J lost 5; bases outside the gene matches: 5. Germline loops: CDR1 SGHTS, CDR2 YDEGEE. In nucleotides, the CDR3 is TGTGCCAGCAGCTTGCTATCAGGGGGATATGGCTACACCTTC. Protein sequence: CASSLLSGGYGYTF.

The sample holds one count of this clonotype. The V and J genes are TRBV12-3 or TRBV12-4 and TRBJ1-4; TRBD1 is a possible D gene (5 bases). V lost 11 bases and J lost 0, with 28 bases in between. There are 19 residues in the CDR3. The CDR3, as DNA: TGTGCCTTCTGTTTAGCGCGGTGGGGGTCGGACTCAACTAATGAAAAACTGTTTTTT. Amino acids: CAFCLARWGSDSTNEKLFF.

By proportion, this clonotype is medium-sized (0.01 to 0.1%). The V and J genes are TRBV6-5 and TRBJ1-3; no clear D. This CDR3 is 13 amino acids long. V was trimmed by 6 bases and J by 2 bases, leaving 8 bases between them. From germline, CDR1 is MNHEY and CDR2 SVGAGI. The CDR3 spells CASRTLPGNTIYF. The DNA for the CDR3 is TGTGCCAGCAGAACCCTTCCTGGAAACACCATATATTTT.

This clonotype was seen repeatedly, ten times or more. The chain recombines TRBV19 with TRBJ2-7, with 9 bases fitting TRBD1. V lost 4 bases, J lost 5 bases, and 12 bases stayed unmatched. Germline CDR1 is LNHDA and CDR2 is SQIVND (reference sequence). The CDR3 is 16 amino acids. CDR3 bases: TGTGCCAGTAGTAAAGGGAACAGGGGGCGATCTGACGAGCAGTACTTC. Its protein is CASSKGNRGRSDEQYF.

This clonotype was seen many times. The CDR3 bases are TGTGCCAGTACTACGGGACGTACGAACTATGGCTACACCTTC. It is translated as CASTTGRTNYGYTF. The V gene is TRBV19, the J gene TRBJ1-2, with a tentative D call TRBD1 (5 bases). This CDR3 spans 14 amino acids. Per germline, CDR1 LNHDA and CDR2 SQIVND (reference sequence). V lost 7 bases to trimming and J lost 2 bases, with 14 bases between them.

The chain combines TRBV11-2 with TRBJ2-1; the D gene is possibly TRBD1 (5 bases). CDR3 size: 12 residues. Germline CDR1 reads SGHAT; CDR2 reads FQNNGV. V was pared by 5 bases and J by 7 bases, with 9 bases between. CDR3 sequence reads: CASSRDRNEQFF. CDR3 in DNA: TGTGCCAGCAGCCGAGACAGAAATGAGCAGTTCTTC.

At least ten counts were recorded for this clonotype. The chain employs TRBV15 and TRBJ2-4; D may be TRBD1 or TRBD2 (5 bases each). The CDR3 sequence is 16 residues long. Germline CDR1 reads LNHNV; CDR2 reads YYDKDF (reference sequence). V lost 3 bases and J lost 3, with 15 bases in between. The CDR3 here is CATSSEWGAGKNIQYF. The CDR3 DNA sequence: TGTGCCACCAGCAGTGAATGGGGCGCGGGCAAAAACATTCAGTACTTC.

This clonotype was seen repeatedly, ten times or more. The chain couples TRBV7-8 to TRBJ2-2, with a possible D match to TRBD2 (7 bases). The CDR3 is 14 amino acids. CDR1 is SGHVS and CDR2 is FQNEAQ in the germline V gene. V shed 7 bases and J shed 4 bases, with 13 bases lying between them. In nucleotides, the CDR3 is TGTGCCAGCAAAAGGGGGGGGGGCACCGGGGAGCTGTTTTTT. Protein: CASKRGGGTGELFF.

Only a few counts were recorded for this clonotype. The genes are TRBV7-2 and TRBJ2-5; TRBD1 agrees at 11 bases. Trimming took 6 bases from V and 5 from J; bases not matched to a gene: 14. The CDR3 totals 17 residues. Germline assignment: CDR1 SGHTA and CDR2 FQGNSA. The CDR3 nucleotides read TGTGCCAGCAGGGCCCGAAGGAAGGACAGGGGGCTTGAGACCCAGTACTTC. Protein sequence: CASRARRKDRGLETQYF. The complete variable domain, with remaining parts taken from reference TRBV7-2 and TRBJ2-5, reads GAGVSQSPSNKVTEKGKDVELRCDPISGHTALYWYRQSLGQGLEFLIYFQGNSAPDKSGLPSDRFSAERTGGSVSTLTIQRTQQEDSAVYLCASRARRKDRGLETQYFGPGTRLLVL.